These 30 T cell receptor beta chains were sequenced from one sample in a study of cytomegalovirus exposure and HLA in healthy donors. PCR was performed using 60 Vbeta and 13 Jbeta primers. Assay used: immunoSEQ multiplex PCR; TCRdb lists only in-frame clones, some missing. The data hold around 150,000 clones, with around 79% observed a single time. Sequenced sample: PBMCs. These receptors came from a man between 50 and 59 years old in good health and CMV-seropositive.

This clone has only a few counts. The chain recombines TRBV5-1 with TRBJ2-3; 7 bases line up with TRBD2. The V segment lost 1 base and the J segment 3 bases; nucleotides outside the gene matches: 2. The CDR3 runs to 14 residues. Germline values: CDR1 SGHRS, CDR2 YFSETQ. This CDR3 reads CASSLLRETDTQYF. The CDR3 nucleotides are TGCGCCAGCAGCTTGTTGCGGGAGACAGATACGCAGTATTTT.

The V gene is TRBV5-8, the J gene TRBJ2-7, with 7 nucleotides matching TRBD2. The length of the CDR3 is 14 residues. Germline CDR1 and CDR2: SGHTS and YDEGEE. V lost 4 bases to trimming and J lost 5 bases; unmatched junction nucleotides: 9. The CDR3 DNA is TGTGCCAGCAGCCTTCGGCCGACTAGCAACGAGCAGTACTTC. Translation: CASSLRPTSNEQYF.

The V and J genes are TRBV18 and TRBJ1-5; maybe TRBD1 (5 bases). Germline V gene data show CDR1 as KGHSH and CDR2 as LQKENI. The V and J ends lost 2 bases and 0 bases respectively, with 14 bases between them. The CDR3 runs 17 residues. The CDR3 coding sequence is TGTGCCAGCTCACCAGGAGACAGAAAATATAGCAATCAGCCCCAGCATTTT. This codes for CASSPGDRKYSNQPQHF.

V and J are TRBV6-6 and TRBJ1-5; 12 positions agree with TRBD1. Germline CDR1 is MNHNY and CDR2 is SVGAGI (reference sequence). The CDR3 loop spans 15 amino acids. The ends lost 5 bases at V and 9 bases at J; junction bases unmatched: 8. The CDR3 bases are TGTGCCAGCAGTCAGGGACAGGGGGCTTCGGGGCCCCAGCATTTT. It is translated as CASSQGQGASGPQHF.

CDR3 DNA: TGTGCCAGCCGCACGACTGCAACCGGGGAGCTGTTTTTT. Its protein product is CASRTTATGELFF. This chain joins TRBV28 and TRBJ2-2, with D uncertain. V was trimmed by 8 bases and J by 5 bases, leaving 12 bases between them. Looked up from germline, CDR1 is MDHEN and CDR2 is SYDVKM. The CDR3 totals 13 residues. The full variable domain, with the rest looked up from reference TRBV28 and TRBJ2-2, is DVKVTQSSRYLVKRTGEKVFLECVQDMDHENMFWYRQDPGLGLRLIYFSYDVKMKEKGDIPEGYSVSREKKERFSLILESASTNQTSMYLCASRTTATGELFFGEGSRLTVL.

This chain uses TRBV19 with TRBJ2-1; TRBD2 matches 13 bases. The CDR3 extends over 16 amino acids. Germline CDR1 and CDR2: LNHDA and SQIVND (reference sequence). The trim removed 5 bases at V and 4 bases at J, leaving 5 bases unmatched. CDR3 sequence (DNA): TGTGCCAGTAGTGTTAGACTAGCGGGAGGATACAATGAGCAGTTCTTC. Residues: CASSVRLAGGYNEQFF.

This chain connects TRBV4-1 to TRBJ2-3; TRBD2 matches at 9 bases. The ends lost 5 bases at V and 13 bases at J; junction bases unmatched: 10. The CDR3 is made up of 13 amino acids. CDR1 is MGHRA and CDR2 is YSYEKL in the germline V gene. The CDR3 here is CASSFTGLAFKYF. The CDR3 DNA sequence: TGCGCCAGCAGCTTCACGGGACTAGCTTTTAAGTATTTT.

CDR3 loop: CASSSHRSGANVLTF. The CDR3 region has the DNA TGTGCCAGCAGTTCCCACAGAAGTGGGGCCAACGTCCTGACTTTC. This sequence joins TRBV27 and TRBJ2-6; unclear D gene. Trimming took 4 bases from V and 3 from J, leaving 10 bases between them. Germline CDR1 is MNHEY and CDR2 is SMNVEV (reference sequence). The CDR3 spans 15 residues.

The genes are TRBV19 and TRBJ2-7; TRBD2 matches at 12 bases. V gave up 3 bases and J gave up 4 bases; unmatched junction bases: 7. Germline V lookup: CDR1 LNHDA, CDR2 SQIVND (reference sequence). CDR3 length equals 16 residues. The CDR3 is CASSMRLAGEGYEQYF. In nucleotides, the CDR3 is TGTGCCAGTAGTATGCGACTAGCGGGAGAGGGGTACGAGCAGTACTTC.

The chain couples TRBV10-2 to TRBJ1-2; D not resolved. CDR3 length equals 15 residues. V was shortened by 1 base and J by 6 bases, with 15 bases between the two germline ends. Germline assignment: CDR1 WSHSY and CDR2 SAAADI. CDR3: CASSEFMPAVDGYTF. In DNA form, the CDR3 reads TGCGCCAGCAGTGAGTTTATGCCAGCGGTGGATGGCTACACCTTC.

This chain joins TRBV6-4 and TRBJ1-2, with 9 bases identical to TRBD1. The V and J ends lost 4 bases and 6 bases, in that order; junction bases with no gene match: 12. The CDR3 sequence is 16 residues long. Germline CDR1 MRHNA, CDR2 SNTAGT. CDR3 sequence reads: CASSVTGTGQMNGYTF. The CDR3 bases are TGTGCCAGCAGTGTTACCGGGACAGGGCAGATGAATGGCTACACCTTC.

The J gene is TRBJ2-5, the V gene TRBV6-1, with a possible D match to TRBD1 (6 bases). The CDR3 totals 13 residues. Trimming took 7 bases from V and 2 from J, leaving 11 bases between them. CDR1 and CDR2 (germline): MNHNS, SASEGT. The CDR3 DNA reads as TGTGCCAGCATGCGGACAGCGCAAGAGACCCAGTACTTC. It is translated as CASMRTAQETQYF.

The rearrangement links TRBV2 to TRBJ1-4, with 9 bases aligning to TRBD1. The CDR3 covers 16 residues. Unmatched junction bases numbered 9, after V lost 3 bases and J lost 7 bases. Germline-derived CDR1 and CDR2 are SNHLY and FYNNEI. The DNA for the CDR3 is TGTGCCAGCAGTGACTTGCAGACAGGGGGGGGTGAAAAACTGTTTTTT. Protein: CASSDLQTGGGEKLFF.

The V gene is TRBV7-3, the J gene TRBJ2-2, with 11 bases lining up with TRBD2. The CDR3 has 16 residues. Germline-derived CDR1 and CDR2 are SGHTA and FQGTGA. V gave up 2 bases and J gave up 7 bases; unmatched junction bases: 6. The CDR3, as DNA: TGTGCCAGCAGCTTATCCCGGACTAGCGGGCACGGGGAGCTGTTTTTT. It yields the protein CASSLSRTSGHGELFF. The full variable domain, with the rest looked up from reference TRBV7-3 and TRBJ2-2, is GAGVSQTPSNKVTEKGKYVELRCDPISGHTALYWYRQSLGQGPEFLIYFQGTGAADDSGLPNDRFFAVRPEGSVSTLKIQRTERGDSAVYLCASSLSRTSGHGELFFGEGSRLTVL.

The chain has TRBV18 and TRBJ2-7; D gene uncertain. The CDR3 consists of 12 residues. The germline V gene encodes CDR1 KGHSH and CDR2 LQKENI. The ends were cut back, 9 bases at V and 3 bases at J, with 12 bases in the middle. CDR3 residues: CASSYDIYEQYF. The CDR3, as DNA: TGTGCCAGTTCATACGACATCTACGAGCAGTACTTC.

The chain couples TRBV6-1 to TRBJ2-5; 9 bases match TRBD1. CDR1 MNHNS and CDR2 SASEGT come from the germline V gene. CDR3 length equals 14 residues. V lost 7 bases to trimming and J lost 5 bases; unmatched junction nucleotides: 8. CDR3 sequence reads: CASTHTGGGETQYF. DNA of the CDR3: TGTGCCAGCACCCATACAGGGGGCGGTGAGACCCAGTACTTC.

Notes on this clone: Other DNA variants within this sample encode the same CDR3. The rearrangement uses TRBV28 and TRBJ2-1; D is undetermined. CDR1 and CDR2 (germline): MDHEN, SYDVKM. The CDR3 loop spans 16 amino acids. Between the trimmed V and J ends, which lost 4 bases and 0 bases, there was a span of 13 bases. Here the CDR3 DNA reads TGTGCCAGCAGTTCCCTCGCCGCCAGCTCCTACAATGAGCAGTTCTTC. The encoded protein is CASSSLAASSYNEQFF. The variable domain in full, with the rest retrieved from reference TRBV28 and TRBJ2-1, is DVKVTQSSRYLVKRTGEKVFLECVQDMDHENMFWYRQDPGLGLRLIYFSYDVKMKEKGDIPEGYSVSREKKERFSLILESASTNQTSMYLCASSSLAASSYNEQFFGPGTRLTVL.

J is TRBJ2-3 and V is TRBV12-5; 9 bases line up with TRBD2. The CDR3 has 15 amino acids. The germline CDR1 and CDR2 sequences are LGHNT and FRNRAP. V was clipped by 6 bases and J by 6 bases; unmatched bases: 10. CDR3 region: CASGPELAGRDTQYF. The CDR3 DNA is TGTGCTAGTGGCCCCGAGCTAGCGGGGAGGGATACGCAGTATTTT.

The gene calls are TRBV5-6 and TRBJ1-1, with D perhaps matching TRBD1 (6 bases). Per the germline V gene, CDR1 is SGHDT and CDR2 is YYEEEE. V gave up 2 bases and J gave up 1 base, with 9 bases separating them. The CDR3 is 14 amino acids. For the CDR3, the DNA is TGTGCCAGCAGCTTCGGACAGCGGAACACTGAAGCTTTCTTT. This encodes CASSFGQRNTEAFF.

The chain carries TRBV10-3 and TRBJ1-2; 8 nucleotides match TRBD1. The CDR3 extends over 17 amino acids. Losses at the gene ends were 7 bases for V and 0 bases for J; bases not matched to a gene: 13. Germline V gene data show CDR1 as ENHRY and CDR2 as SYGVKD. CDR3 sequence reads: CAITPHWTGRANYGYTF. The CDR3 DNA is TGTGCCATCACCCCACATTGGACAGGGCGAGCTAACTATGGCTACACCTTC.

The rearrangement joins TRBV10-3 to TRBJ2-2, with 11 bases aligning to TRBD1. CDR3 length equals 16 residues. V shed 3 bases, J shed 7 bases, and the junction held 7 bases outside the gene matches. Germline loops: CDR1 ENHRY, CDR2 SYGVKD. The CDR3 loop reads CAISDGQGARNGELFF. The CDR3 nucleotides read TGTGCCATCAGTGACGGACAGGGGGCACGTAACGGGGAGCTGTTTTTT.

This clone was found a few times. Relative to the germline gene, one junction end is altered; a read error may explain this. The chain uses TRBV7-9 and TRBJ1-6, with no clear D. Looked up from germline, CDR1 is SEHNR and CDR2 is FQNEAQ (reference sequence). The CDR3 has 15 residues. CDR3 amino acids: CSSYRGGSYNSPLHF. Here the CDR3 DNA reads TGTTCCAGCTATCGGGGAGGCTCCTATAATTCACCCCTCCACTTT. Filled out from reference TRBV7-9 and TRBJ1-6, the complete variable domain reads DTGVSQNPRHKITKRGQNVTFRCDPISEHNRLYWYRQTLGQGPEFLTYFQNEAQLEKSRLLSDRFSAERPKGSFSTLEIQRTEQGDSAMYLCSSYRGGSYNSPLHFGNGTRLTVT.

The V gene is TRBV18, the J gene TRBJ2-7, with TRBD1 matching over 7 bases. The germline CDR1 and CDR2 sequences are KGHSH and LQKENI. Trimming cost V 8 bases and J 3 bases; bases outside gene matches: 7. CDR3 length: 13 amino acids. CDR3 DNA: TGTGCCAGCGGAAGGGGGACAGTCTACGAGCAGTACTTC. Its translation is CASGRGTVYEQYF.

The chain combines TRBV6-6 with TRBJ2-5; 7 positions agree with TRBD2. V gave up 4 bases and J gave up 4 bases; unmatched junction bases: 6. The CDR3 spans 14 residues. Germline CDR1 MNHNY, CDR2 SVGAGI (reference sequence). The CDR3 is CASSSLGEGETQYF. As DNA, the CDR3 is TGTGCCAGCAGTTCTCTAGGGGAGGGAGAGACCCAGTACTTC.

The rearrangement uses TRBV27 and TRBJ1-3; D gene unclear. The V gene's germline CDR1 is MNHEY and CDR2 SMNVEV (reference sequence). This CDR3 is 14 amino acids long. The ends were cut back, 5 bases at V and 3 bases at J, with 11 bases in the middle. The CDR3 DNA reads as TGTGCCAGCAGTCTTGACGGGGATGGAAACACCATATATTTT. Protein sequence: CASSLDGDGNTIYF.

The V gene is TRBV10-3, the J gene TRBJ2-2; 9 bases fit TRBD2. Unmatched junction bases numbered 5, after V lost 2 bases and J lost 7 bases. This CDR3 comprises 15 residues. In germline, CDR1 is ENHRY, CDR2 SYGVKD. The CDR3 DNA sequence: TGTGCCATCAGTGAGGTGCGGGAGGGCCTCGGGGAGCTGTTTTTT. Protein sequence: CAISEVREGLGELFF.

In DNA form, the CDR3 reads TGCGCCAGCAGCTTGGTACAGGGGGAAGGCTACACCTTC. It translates to CASSLVQGEGYTF. The rearrangement links TRBV5-1 to TRBJ1-2, with 8 bases identical to TRBD1. The CDR3 runs 13 residues. The V gene's germline CDR1 is SGHRS and CDR2 YFSETQ. V gave up 0 bases and J gave up 8 bases; unmatched junction bases: 3.

V and J are TRBV28 and TRBJ1-6, with 7 bases lining up with TRBD1. Germline CDR1 and CDR2: MDHEN and SYDVKM. The CDR3 totals 14 residues. The J segment lost 6 bases and the V segment lost 5 bases, leaving 4 bases of the junction unmatched. The CDR3 sequence: CASSRQGGNSPLHF. CDR3 in DNA: TGTGCCAGCAGTAGACAGGGCGGTAATTCACCCCTCCACTTT.

The chain couples TRBV19 to TRBJ1-1, with D possibly matching TRBD1 (6 bases). The length of the CDR3 is 13 residues. The germline V and J ends were trimmed by 6 bases and 6 bases, with 14 bases remaining between them. From germline, CDR1 is LNHDA and CDR2 SQIVND (reference sequence). CDR3: CASSVQGAAEAFF. CDR3 sequence (DNA): TGTGCCAGTAGCGTACAGGGTGCGGCTGAAGCTTTCTTT. The entire variable domain, with the rest obtained from reference TRBV19 and TRBJ1-1, is as follows: DGGITQSPKYLFRKEGQNVTLSCEQNLNHDAMYWYRQDPGQGLRLIYYSQIVNDFQKGDIAEGYSVSREKKESFPLTVTSAQKNPTAFYLCASSVQGAAEAFFGQGTRLTVV.

The J gene is TRBJ1-2, the V gene TRBV28; 11 bases map to TRBD1. From germline, CDR1 is MDHEN and CDR2 SYDVKM. The CDR3 is 17 residues long. The J segment lost 8 bases and the V segment lost 4 bases, leaving 15 bases of the junction unmatched. CDR3 amino acids: CASSSPGTGGTYRGYTF. In nucleotides, the CDR3 is TGTGCCAGCAGTTCCCCGGGGACAGGGGGGACCTATCGAGGCTACACCTTC.